These T cell receptor beta chains were read from a single sample in a study of shared clonotypes between healthy human individuals. Method: immunoSEQ multiplex PCR; TCRdb's copy keeps in-frame clones and lacks some. The top ten clones hold roughly 0.45% of a sample with roughly 1.5 million clones, 95% to 99% of them seen once. Sequenced material: naive CD4+ T cells sorted from blood. The receptors originated from a man aged 30 to 45 in good health. Both conserved end residues are part of each CDR3. The D gene is left open where the match is weak. Clone size is shown for a subset of rows, as once, few, many or a class of expanded clone.

j_call clone_size v_call d_call cdr3_nt cdr3_aa
TRBJ1-1 NA TRBV27 NA TGTGCCAGCAGTAGAAACCGGGGGATCGGAATGAACACTGAAGCTTTCTTT CASSRNRGIGMNTEAFF
TRBJ2-5 NA TRBV6-1 NA TGTGCCAGCAATCCATTTAGCGGAGTCCAAGAGACCCAGTACTTC CASNPFSGVQETQYF
TRBJ2-1 NA TRBV5-1 NA TGCGCCAGCAGCTTGACGACAGGCGAAAGCTCCTACAATGAGCAGTTCTTC CASSLTTGESSYNEQFF
TRBJ2-1 NA TRBV5-1 TRBD2 TGCGCCAGCAGCTTGGCCGGGACTAGTACCAATGAGCAGTTCTTC CASSLAGTSTNEQFF
TRBJ1-5 once TRBV6-1 NA TGTGCCAGCAGGGGCACTTGGACTCAGCCCCAGCATTTT CASRGTWTQPQHF
TRBJ2-2 NA TRBV5-6 TRBD2 TGTGCCAGCAGTTTTGTAGCGGGAGTGCCGAACACCGGGGAGCTGTTTTTT CASSFVAGVPNTGELFF
TRBJ2-6 NA TRBV10-3 NA TGTGCCATCAGTGAGGTGGTTTCAGGGCGGATCTCTGGGGCCAACGTCCTGACTTTC CAISEVVSGRISGANVLTF
TRBJ2-7 NA TRBV6-5 NA TGTGCCAGCAGCCAAGGACAGAGCTACGAGCAGTACTTC CASSQGQSYEQYF
TRBJ2-7 NA TRBV30 TRBD2 TGTGCCTGGAGTAGGGTAGCGGGAGCAAGCTCCTACGAGCAGTACTTC CAWSRVAGASSYEQYF
TRBJ1-2 once TRBV28 TRBD1 TGTGCCAGCAGTTATAAGGACAGGGGTTATGGCTACACCTTC CASSYKDRGYGYTF
TRBJ2-7 NA TRBV30 NA TGTGCCTGGAAGCTATGGGCGCCAGGATACGAGCAGTACTTC CAWKLWAPGYEQYF
TRBJ2-5 NA TRBV5-4 TRBD1 TGTGCCAGCAGCCGAGGGGGACAGGGGGCCGAATCCCAAGAGACCCAGTACTTC CASSRGGQGAESQETQYF
TRBJ2-1 NA TRBV7-8 TRBD2 TGTGCCAGCAGCCCCATCCGGTTAGCGGGTTACAATGAGCAGTTCTTC CASSPIRLAGYNEQFF
TRBJ2-5 NA TRBV9 NA TGTGCCAGCAGCGTAGGACAGTACCAAGAGACCCAGTACTTC CASSVGQYQETQYF
TRBJ1-2 NA TRBV5-8 TRBD1 TGTGCCAGCAGCTTAGGACAGGGGGAATTTGGCTACACCTTC CASSLGQGEFGYTF
TRBJ2-5 NA TRBV2 NA TGTGCCAGCAGCGACCAGTACTTC CASSDQYF
TRBJ2-3 NA TRBV29-1 NA TGCAGCGTTGGAGATACGCAGTATTTT CSVGDTQYF